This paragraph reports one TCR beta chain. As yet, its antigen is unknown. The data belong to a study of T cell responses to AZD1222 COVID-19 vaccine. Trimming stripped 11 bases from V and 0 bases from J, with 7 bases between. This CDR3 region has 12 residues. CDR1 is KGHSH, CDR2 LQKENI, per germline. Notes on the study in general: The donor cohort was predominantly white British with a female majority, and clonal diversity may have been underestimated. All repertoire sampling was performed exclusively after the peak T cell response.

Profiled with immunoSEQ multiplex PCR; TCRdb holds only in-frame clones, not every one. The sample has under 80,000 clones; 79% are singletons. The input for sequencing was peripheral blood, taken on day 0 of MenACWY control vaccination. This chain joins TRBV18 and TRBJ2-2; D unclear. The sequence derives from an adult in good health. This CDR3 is CAAGSNTGELFF. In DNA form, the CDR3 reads TGTGCCGCCGGCTCGAACACCGGGGAGCTGTTTTTT.